This T cell receptor beta chain derives from a study of naive and memory T cell subsets. V lost 5 bases, J lost 6 bases, and 7 bases lay in between. Germline CDR1 is MGHRA and CDR2 is YSYEKL. The CDR3 contains 11 residues. Findings of the study overall: A clonotype means one alpha or beta sequence, not an alpha/beta pair. A few larger clonotypes appeared in naive repertoires, especially CD8, possibly memory cells re-expressing CD45RA.

This clonotype was counted ten times or more. What it recognizes is unknown. Both TRBC1 and TRBC2 were covered by a beta constant-region primer of two equimolar oligonucleotides. Four rounds of PCR amplified the ligated cDNA using nested alpha and beta constant-region primers plus SP2. TCRdb re-called the UMI-ligation and nested PCR reads through MiXCR, storing one row per CDR3 protein. This sample yields around 100,000 distinct CDR3 sequences, of which about 14% are seen a single time; around 2.7% belongs to the top ten. The chain recombines TRBV4-1 with TRBJ1-1; D gene uncertain. The receptor comes from a human donor in good health. Input material: naive CD8+ T cells from blood. CDR3 amino acids: CASSFGPEAFF. The DNA for the CDR3 is TGCGCCAGCAGCTTTGGACCTGAAGCTTTCTTT.